This paragraph reports one TCR beta chain. The data were obtained in a study of OX40 agonist ivuxolimab in advanced cancers. Across the study: Patients received ivuxolimab, an intravenous treatment, every 2 weeks at 0.01 to 10 mg/kg.

Patients who had autoimmune disease history or got systemic immunosuppression were left out. Here immunoSEQ multiplex PCR was the method, and the copy in TCRdb shows in-frame clones only, minus some. The sample contains 30,000 to 40,000 clones, over 85% of which appear only once. The CDR3 covers 17 residues. Germline V gene lookup returns CDR1 KGHSH and CDR2 LQKENI. V was trimmed by 0 bases and J by 3 bases, leaving 14 bases between them. This chain joins TRBV18 and TRBJ2-2; D is perhaps TRBD1 or TRBD2 (6 bases each). This sample comprised CD4+ or CD8+ T cells sorted from blood, obtained in a trial of the OX40 agonist ivuxolimab. This receptor was identified in an adult with an advanced solid tumor such as melanoma, head and neck, liver or kidney cancer. The CDR3, as DNA: TGTGCCAGCTCACCACCGTTCGGGGGCACGGACACCGGGGAGCTGTTTTTT. Amino acid sequence: CASSPPFGGTDTGELFF.